These T cell receptor beta chains were read from a single sample in a study of T cells after yellow fever vaccination. Using its own MiXCR run on the 5' RACE reads, TCRdb lists one record per CDR3 protein. Of more than 65,000 distinct CDR3 sequences in the sample, more than 10% were seen once. The sample in question was CD8+ T cells not binding an NS4B(214-222) dextramer, sorted from PBMCs, obtained less than 25 days after the first yellow fever vaccination. The source of these receptors is a man aged 18 to 35 who received the YFV17D yellow fever vaccine. Both conserved end residues are part of each CDR3. The order of the fields is J gene, clone size, V gene, D gene, CDR3 protein, CDR3 DNA. D genes are given only for firm matches. Part of the rows lack a size; the others show once, few, many or a class for expanded clones.

TRBJ2-2 . TRBV2 TRBD2 CASSEALQLAGGSGELFF TGTGCCAGCAGTGAAGCGCTTCAACTAGCGGGGGGGTCAGGGGAGCTGTTTTTT
TRBJ2-7 . TRBV11-2 TRBD2 CASSSPGGYEQYF TGTGCCAGCAGCTCTCCGGGAGGGTACGAGCAGTACTTC
TRBJ1-1 . TRBV6-1 . CASSPGPGNTEAFF TGTGCCAGCAGTCCTGGACCGGGGAACACTGAAGCTTTCTTT
TRBJ2-1 few TRBV19 . CASSIDELQGRQFF TGTGCCAGTAGTATAGATGAACTGCAGGGAAGGCAGTTCTTC
TRBJ1-2 few TRBV12-3/TRBV12-4 . CASSLTGYGYTF TGTGCCAGCAGTTTAACAGGATATGGCTACACCTTC
TRBJ2-1 few TRBV7-8 TRBD2 CASSLPSAGGSYNEQFF TGTGCCAGCAGCTTGCCCTCCGCGGGGGGGTCTTACAATGAGCAGTTCTTC
TRBJ2-2 . TRBV4-2 . CASSEQGGNTETGELFF TGTGCCAGCAGCGAGCAGGGGGGAAACACGGAGACCGGGGAGCTGTTTTTT
TRBJ1-5 . TRBV11-1 . CASSLVRSLTQGTSEPQHF TGTGCCAGCAGCTTAGTTCGGTCCCTAACGCAGGGGACGAGTGAGCCCCAGCATTTT
TRBJ1-1 . TRBV20-1 TRBD1 CSARGQGMNTEAFF TGCAGTGCTAGAGGACAGGGAATGAACACTGAAGCTTTCTTT
TRBJ2-3 . TRBV20-1 . CSARDSPPGRPKTDTQYF TGCAGTGCTAGAGATTCCCCCCCGGGCCGGCCCAAAACAGATACGCAGTATTTT
TRBJ1-3 . TRBV12-3/TRBV12-4 . CASTQVLQNTIYF TGTGCCAGCACCCAAGTTTTGCAAAACACCATATATTTT
TRBJ2-7 . TRBV20-1 TRBD1 CSAPGTGSYEQYF TGCAGTGCTCCCGGGACAGGTTCCTACGAGCAGTACTTC
TRBJ2-7 many TRBV11-3 . CASSPYGAAYEQYF TGTGCCAGCAGTCCCTACGGTGCGGCCTACGAGCAGTACTTC
TRBJ2-1 few TRBV7-9 . CASSLVGHLGDNEQFF TGTGCCAGCAGCTTAGTGGGGCACCTAGGGGACAATGAGCAGTTCTTC
TRBJ2-2 few TRBV6-2/TRBV6-3 . CASMRGGELFF TGTGCCAGCATGAGGGGCGGGGAGCTGTTTTTT
TRBJ2-1 many TRBV7-2 TRBD2 CASSWGLAGNNEQFF TGTGCCAGCAGCTGGGGACTAGCGGGGAACAATGAGCAGTTCTTC
TRBJ2-5 . TRBV4-1 . CASSGSGGETQYF TGCGCCAGCAGCGGAAGCGGTGGGGAGACCCAGTACTTC
TRBJ2-1 . TRBV7-3 . CASSLGFGSSYNEQFF TGTGCCAGCAGCTTAGGGTTCGGGAGCTCCTACAATGAGCAGTTCTTC
TRBJ1-3 . TRBV5-1 . CASSEEGWAGNTIYF TGCGCCAGCAGCGAAGAGGGATGGGCTGGAAACACCATATATTTT
TRBJ2-1 . TRBV6-5 . CASSYSDGPSYNEQFF TGTGCCAGCAGTTACTCCGACGGACCTTCCTACAATGAGCAGTTCTTC
TRBJ2-3 many TRBV29-1 TRBD1 CSVEPIGTEDTQYF TGCAGCGTTGAACCCATCGGGACAGAAGATACGCAGTATTTT
TRBJ2-1 . TRBV15 TRBD1 CATSRTGGSYNEQFF TGTGCCACCAGCAGGACAGGGGGGTCCTACAATGAGCAGTTCTTC
TRBJ2-7 . TRBV4-3 TRBD1 CASSRGQGAYEQYF TGCGCCAGCAGCCGCGGACAGGGGGCTTACGAGCAGTACTTC
TRBJ2-7 . TRBV5-1 TRBD1 CASSLPRDSSYEQYF TGCGCCAGCAGCTTGCCCCGGGACAGCTCCTACGAGCAGTACTTC
TRBJ2-6 few TRBV4-3 TRBD1 CASSQFSGTGRFSGANVLTF TGCGCCAGCAGCCAATTTTCCGGGACAGGCCGCTTCTCTGGGGCCAACGTCCTGACTTTC
TRBJ2-2 few TRBV5-6 . CASSLCGALPGGNTGELFF TGTGCCAGCAGCCTTTGCGGTGCGCTTCCCGGGGGGAACACCGGGGAGCTGTTTTTT
TRBJ1-3 few TRBV20-1 TRBD1 CSAEPGQGILGNTIYF TGCAGTGCTGAACCGGGACAGGGAATCCTTGGAAACACCATATATTTT
TRBJ2-3 few TRBV12-3/TRBV12-4 . CASSFTGALDTQYF TGTGCCAGCAGTTTTACGGGGGCGTTAGATACGCAGTATTTT
TRBJ2-3 . TRBV20-1 . CSARGPPDGTDTQYF TGCAGTGCTAGGGGCCCTCCTGACGGCACAGATACGCAGTATTTT
TRBJ1-1 . TRBV29-1 . CSVNGRPGGPKNTEAFF TGCAGCGTGAATGGCCGTCCCGGAGGGCCTAAGAACACTGAAGCTTTCTTT
TRBJ2-3 . TRBV6-2/TRBV6-3 TRBD1 CASSYVRGRPDTQYF TGTGCCAGCAGTTACGTCAGGGGGCGACCGGATACGCAGTATTTT
TRBJ1-1 many TRBV4-2 TRBD1 CASSQETGDTEAFF TGTGCCAGCAGCCAAGAGACAGGGGACACTGAAGCTTTCTTT
TRBJ2-7 . TRBV5-1 TRBD2 CASSGGTSGVYEQYF TGCGCCAGCAGCGGGGGGACTAGCGGGGTCTACGAGCAGTACTTC
TRBJ2-1 many TRBV29-1 . CSVESRLNEQFF TGCAGCGTTGAGTCCAGGCTCAATGAGCAGTTCTTC
TRBJ2-4 many TRBV25-1 . CASRRAAKVYF TGTGCCAGCAGAAGGGCCGCAAAAGTCTACTTC
TRBJ2-2 . TRBV29-1 TRBD1 CSVTAGGKLFF TGCAGCGTGACCGCAGGGGGAAAGCTGTTTTTT
TRBJ2-3 . TRBV15 TRBD2 CATSSPLGLAGGSSTDTQYF TGTGCCACCAGCTCCCCCCTGGGACTAGCGGGGGGTTCTAGCACAGATACGCAGTATTTT
TRBJ2-1 . TRBV9 . CASSVGGGPGNEQFF TGTGCCAGCAGCGTAGGGGGGGGGCCGGGAAATGAGCAGTTCTTC
TRBJ2-1 few TRBV9 TRBD2 CASSPGTSGGDEQFF TGTGCCAGCAGTCCCGGGACTAGCGGGGGCGATGAGCAGTTCTTC
TRBJ2-7 few TRBV27 . CASSLSGAYEQYF TGTGCCAGCAGTTTATCAGGGGCCTACGAGCAGTACTTC
TRBJ1-1 . TRBV7-9 TRBD1 CASSSFATGDTEAFF TGTGCCAGCAGCTCATTTGCTACAGGGGACACTGAAGCTTTCTTT
TRBJ1-3 . TRBV12-3/TRBV12-4 TRBD1 CAGRDRGLSGNTIYF TGTGCCGGCCGGGACAGGGGACTATCCGGAAACACCATATATTTT
TRBJ2-3 . TRBV12-3/TRBV12-4 TRBD2 CASSILAGFSSTDTQYF TGTGCCAGCAGTATCCTAGCGGGGTTCTCTAGCACAGATACGCAGTATTTT
TRBJ2-7 few TRBV7-9 TRBD2 CASSAGLAGASSYEQYF TGTGCCAGCAGCGCCGGACTAGCGGGGGCCTCATCCTACGAGCAGTACTTC
TRBJ2-5 . TRBV6-5 TRBD2 CASSYSTAGRQETQYF TGTGCCAGCAGTTACTCGACAGCGGGGAGACAAGAGACCCAGTACTTC
TRBJ2-1 . TRBV5-1 TRBD1 CASSFCETGVVDEQFF TGCGCCAGCAGCTTTTGCGAGACAGGGGTTGTTGATGAGCAGTTCTTC
TRBJ2-1 . TRBV4-1 TRBD2 CASSQEMASGGTYNEQFF TGCGCCAGCAGCCAAGAGATGGCTAGCGGGGGAACCTACAATGAGCAGTTCTTC
TRBJ2-5 . TRBV24-1 . CATSTGSQETQYF TGTGCCACCAGCACCGGGAGCCAAGAGACCCAGTACTTC
TRBJ2-1 . TRBV24-1 . CATSDFARGEQFF TGTGCCACCAGTGATTTCGCCAGGGGTGAGCAGTTCTTC
TRBJ2-7 few TRBV19 . CASGGGAGSYEQYF TGTGCCAGTGGAGGGGGCGCGGGGTCCTACGAGCAGTACTTC
TRBJ2-7 . TRBV10-3 TRBD1 CAISEGQGAGEQYF TGTGCCATCAGTGAGGGGCAGGGGGCGGGAGAGCAGTACTTC
TRBJ2-2 few TRBV6-1 . CASFFGLTTGTPGELFF TGTGCCAGCTTCTTTGGGTTAACCACAGGGACGCCAGGGGAGCTGTTTTTT